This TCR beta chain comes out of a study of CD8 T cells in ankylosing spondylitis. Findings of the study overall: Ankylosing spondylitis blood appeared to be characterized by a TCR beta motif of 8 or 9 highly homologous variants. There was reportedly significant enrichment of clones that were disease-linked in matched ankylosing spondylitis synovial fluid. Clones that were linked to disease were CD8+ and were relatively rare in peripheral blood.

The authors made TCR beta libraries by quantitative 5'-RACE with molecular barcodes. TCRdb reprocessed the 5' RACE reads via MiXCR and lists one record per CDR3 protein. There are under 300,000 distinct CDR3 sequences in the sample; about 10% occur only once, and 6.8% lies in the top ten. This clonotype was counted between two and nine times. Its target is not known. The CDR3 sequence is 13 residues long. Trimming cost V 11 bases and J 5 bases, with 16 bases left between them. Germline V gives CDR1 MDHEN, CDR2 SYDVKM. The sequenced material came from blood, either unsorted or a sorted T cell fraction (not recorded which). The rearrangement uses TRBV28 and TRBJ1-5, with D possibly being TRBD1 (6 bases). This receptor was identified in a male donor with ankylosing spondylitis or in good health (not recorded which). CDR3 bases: TGTGCCGGTGGGGGTGGGGGGCATCAGCCCCAGCATTTT. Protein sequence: CAGGGGGHQPQHF.